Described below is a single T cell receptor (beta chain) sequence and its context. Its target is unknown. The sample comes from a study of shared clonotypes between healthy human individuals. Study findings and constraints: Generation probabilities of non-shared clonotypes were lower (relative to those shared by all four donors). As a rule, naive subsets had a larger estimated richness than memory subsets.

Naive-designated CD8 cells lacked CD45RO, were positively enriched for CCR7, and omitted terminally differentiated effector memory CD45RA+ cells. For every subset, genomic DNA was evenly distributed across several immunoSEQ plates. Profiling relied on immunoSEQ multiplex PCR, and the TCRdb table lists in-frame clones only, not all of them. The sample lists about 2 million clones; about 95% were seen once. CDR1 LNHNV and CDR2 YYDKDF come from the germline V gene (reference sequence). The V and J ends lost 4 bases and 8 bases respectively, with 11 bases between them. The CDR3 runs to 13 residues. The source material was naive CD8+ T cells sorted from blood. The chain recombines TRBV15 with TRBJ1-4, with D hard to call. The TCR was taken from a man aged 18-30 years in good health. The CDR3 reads CATSTGGGEKLFF. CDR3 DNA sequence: TGTGCCACCAGCACGGGCGGCGGCGAAAAACTGTTTTTT.